This T cell receptor (beta chain) appears in the sequencing data of a study of blood T cells in healthy people across ages. Study-level points and caveats: Older individuals had lower TCR beta diversity per million T cells (the decline was roughly linear). Investigators viewed diversity estimates from one million T cells as underestimates, the study reported.

Per germline, CDR1 SGHTA and CDR2 FQGNSA. The CDR3 has 15 amino acids. V shed 3 bases, J shed 4 bases, and the junction held 4 bases outside the gene matches. Whenever a sample was processed, at least 6.5 million PBMCs were isolated. This clonotype was seen more than once but under ten times. The antigen is undetermined. It was with a sample-barcoded 5' primer and a J-beta primer mix that a second PCR of about 7 to 12 cycles was run. In TCRdb, the 5' RACE reads were re-called with MiXCR into one record per CDR3 protein. Of under 2,000,000 distinct CDR3 sequences in the sample, roughly 50% were seen once.

The chain combines TRBV7-2 with TRBJ2-5, with 11 positions matching TRBD2. The receptor was derived from a woman in her thirties or forties in good health. The sample was blood. CDR3 sequence: CASSFSGGAPETQYF. The DNA of the CDR3 is TGTGCCAGCAGCTTTAGCGGGGGGGCCCCAGAGACCCAGTACTTC.